This T cell receptor beta chain stems from a study of shared clonotypes between healthy human individuals (dated by TCRdb to about 2020). Describing the broader study: Two women and three men aged 18 to 49 years were included in the cohort. To increase sequencing depth and limit assay-specific biases, different laboratories used diverse techniques to prepare libraries and sequence TCR repertoires. Per donor, leukapheresis produced somewhere between about 0.85 and 10 billion PBMCs. For each donor, CD4 naive and CD4 memory were each given three plates, CD8 naive was given two plates, and CD8 memory was given one plate. To estimate repertoire size and how much clonotype sharing occurs between individuals, the study deeply sequenced the blood TCR repertoires of a handful of healthy adults. Summary of the overall study and its limitations: Even with the large sequencing depth, rarefaction of the sorted-subset datasets indicated that sequencing was incomplete. Because the study included a small number of donors, the genetic and exposure-history diversity represented was limited. Sampling was restricted to blood, and TCR repertoires in tissues likely differ from the TCR repertoires found in blood. Naive subsets generally had larger estimated clonotype richness than memory subsets. Higher generation probabilities were observed for clonotypes shared by all four sorted-subset donors than for non-shared clonotypes. Across a few donors, approximately 5% of naive CD4, more than 3% of naive CD8, around 2.1% of memory CD4, and about 0.4% of memory CD8 clonotypes were shared. Pairwise subsampling indicated that sequencing depth was expected to affect the degree of clonotype sharing among donors.

Using the deep immunoSEQ assay, multiplex PCR amplified TCR CDR3 regions from genomic DNA. For each cell subset, the extracted genomic DNA was distributed evenly across all wells of several immunoSEQ 96-well plates, and each plate served as one replicate. For sorted subsets, about 200 ng genomic DNA, equal to about 30,000 T cell genomes, was loaded into each replicate PCR. The purified libraries were quantified using a Qubit 3.0 fluorometer, sized with a Bioanalyzer 2100, and then quantified again using the KAPA Library Quantification kit. Each immunoSEQ 96-well plate was sequenced on its own single-read 150-cycle Illumina NextSeq 550 flow cell. In the authors' own workflow: Because only junctional sequences without quality scores were contained in the immunoSEQ output, filtering matching that applied to full-length reads could not be performed. Sequences were annotated with PyIR, a Python wrapper for IgBLAST v1.9, and V/J genes and CDR3 were assigned using IMGT germline references. Reads with weak V/J assignments (E-value above 1e-6), missing CDR3, stop codons, out-of-frame junctions, or ambiguous translated residues were removed. V3J clonotypes were defined as sequences sharing the same inferred V gene, J gene, and CDR3 amino acid sequence. Percentage overlap between repertoires was computed as shared unique clonotypes divided by the size of the smaller repertoire. RTK rarefaction, the Chao1 estimator, and Recon v2.1 estimates of unobserved clonotypes were used to assess repertoire richness. Generation probabilities were computed with OLGA for all TCRbeta clonotypes obtained by the gDNA method from a handful of donors. The immuneACCESS repertoire file appears here via TCRdb, limited to in-frame rearrangements. These files lack a portion of the clones; in checked studies, under half of the deficit traces to unresolved V genes, and the cause of the others is not known. The V and J calls and clone size are taken from that table; D and trimming were inferred from the DNA. The table for this sample lists roughly 2.2 million clones; approximately 95% of them were counted only once. The ten largest clones take up under 0.45% of the sample.

A remark on this clone: It has no known antigen specificity. No base qualities exist here, and no much larger clone lies one base off it.

The germline V gene specifies SQVTM as CDR1 and ANQGSEA as CDR2. V sheds 4 bases and J sheds 4 bases, leaving 13 bases between their ends. The CDR3 covers 13 residues, taking in both the cysteine and the phenylalanine. CDR3 DNA only is kept here, 39 bases in frame from base 1. Donors were healthy HIV-negative adults with no recently reported acute infections or vaccinations. All donors were Caucasian adults living in Nashville, Tennessee, USA. CD4+ T cells were enriched by magnetic negative selection; naive cells were then positively selected on CD45RA, and the negative fraction formed the memory subset. Blood was obtained by leukapheresis, after which PBMCs were separated by Ficoll-Histopaque density gradient centrifugation and cryopreserved in liquid nitrogen vapor phase. Purity and quantity of every magnetically sorted T cell population were checked by analytical flow cytometry. Each sorted fraction had its genomic DNA isolated and then quantified by UV absorbance on a Nanodrop 2000c.

Rearrangement joined TRBV29-1 to TRBJ1-2; too little of a D gene remains to name it. This receptor was identified in a man in his late teens or twenties in good health. Some clones in this sample may be carry-over from other donors' samples. The sequenced material came from naive CD4+ T cells from PBMCs. The cell subset or site label, read with the paper, signifies: CD45RA+ positively selected. The DNA sequence is as follows: TGCAGCGTTGTAGTTTCAGGCTCCTATGGCTACACCTTC. It is translated as CSVVVSGSYGYTF.